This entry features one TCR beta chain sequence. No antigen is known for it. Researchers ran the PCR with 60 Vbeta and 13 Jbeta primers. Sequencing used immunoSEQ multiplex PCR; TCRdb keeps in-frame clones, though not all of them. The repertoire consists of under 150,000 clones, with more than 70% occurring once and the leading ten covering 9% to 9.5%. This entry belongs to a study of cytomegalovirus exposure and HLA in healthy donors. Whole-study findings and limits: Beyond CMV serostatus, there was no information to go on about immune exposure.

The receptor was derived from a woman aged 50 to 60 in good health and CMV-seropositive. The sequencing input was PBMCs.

The DNA for the CDR3 is TGTGCCAGCATTGGCCCCAGTCAAGAGACCCAGTACTTC. Translation: CASIGPSQETQYF. The V gene is TRBV6-1, the J gene TRBJ2-5, with D hard to call. CDR3 length: 13 amino acids. Trimming pared 7 bases from V and 2 bases from J, leaving 11 bases between. Germline V gene data show CDR1 as MNHNS and CDR2 as SASEGT.